The sequence of this T cell receptor (beta chain) was determined in a study of shared clonotypes between healthy human individuals. Looking at the study overall: Each donor's CD4 naive and CD4 memory cells filled three plates apiece, CD8 naive two, and CD8 memory one.

Method: immunoSEQ multiplex PCR; TCRdb's copy keeps in-frame clones and lacks some. The table includes more than 2 million clones, over 85% detected once. In its sample, this clone was seen many times. Cells designated naive CD8 were CD45RO-negative and were positively selected for CCR7, with terminally differentiated effector memory CD45RA+ cells excluded. The TCR originated in a young man in good health. The sample consisted of naive CD8+ T cells sorted from blood.

The CDR3 reads CASSTTGDLSPLHF. CDR3 bases: TGTGCCAGCAGTACGACAGGGGATCTTTCACCCCTCCACTTT. This rearrangement joins TRBV25-1 to TRBJ1-6; 8 bases align to TRBD1. Germline V gene data show CDR1 as MGHDK and CDR2 as SYGVNS. Trimming took 5 bases from V and 9 from J; bases not matched to a gene: 6. This CDR3 has 14 amino acids.